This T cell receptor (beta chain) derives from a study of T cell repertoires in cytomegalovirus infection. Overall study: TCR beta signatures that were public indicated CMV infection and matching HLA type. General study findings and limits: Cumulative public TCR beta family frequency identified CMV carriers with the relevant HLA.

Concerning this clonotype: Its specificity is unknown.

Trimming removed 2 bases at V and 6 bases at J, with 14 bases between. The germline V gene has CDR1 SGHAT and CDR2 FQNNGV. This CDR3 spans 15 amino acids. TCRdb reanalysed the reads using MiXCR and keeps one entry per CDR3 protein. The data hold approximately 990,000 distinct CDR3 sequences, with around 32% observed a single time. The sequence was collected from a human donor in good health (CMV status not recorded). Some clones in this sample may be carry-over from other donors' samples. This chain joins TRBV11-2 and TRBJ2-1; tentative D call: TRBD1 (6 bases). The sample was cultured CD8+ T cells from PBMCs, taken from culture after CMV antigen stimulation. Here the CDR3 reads CASSLKGTLINEQFF. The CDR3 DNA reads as TGTGCCAGCAGCTTAAAAGGGACATTAATCAATGAGCAGTTCTTC.